These 10 T cell receptor beta chains were sequenced from one sample in a study of T cells in Graves' hyperthyroidism and ophthalmopathy. The TCR beta CDR3 regions underwent amplification using RNA transcripts as the source. RT-PCR in the first round (using the HTBI primer set) targeted the TCR CDR3. MiXCR, run by TCRdb on the multiplex PCR reads, gives a single entry per CDR3 protein. The data contain a few hundred thousand distinct CDR3 sequences, roughly 15% of them singletons. Sequences were obtained from blood. The source is a woman in her twenties or thirties with Graves' ophthalmopathy.

This clonotype was detected ten times or more. This rearrangement joins TRBV12-3 or TRBV12-4 to TRBJ1-4; 7 nucleotides align to TRBD1. Germline trimming cut 7 bases from V and 7 bases from J; bases unmatched to any gene: 12. The CDR3 is made up of 15 amino acids. The CDR3 here is CASTVEDRPGEKLFF. CDR3 sequence (DNA): TGTGCCAGCACCGTAGAGGACAGGCCGGGTGAAAAACTGTTTTTT.

This clonotype was observed many times. This chain connects TRBV5-6 to TRBJ1-2, with 7 bases lining up with TRBD1. Trimming removed 3 bases from V and 3 bases from J; junction bases left unmatched: 8. The CDR3 runs 15 residues. Germline CDR1 and CDR2: SGHDT and YYEEEE. In DNA, the CDR3 is TGTGCCAGCAGCTCCCCCACTACAGGGGACTATGGCTACACCTTC. This translates into CASSSPTTGDYGYTF.

This clonotype was picked up many times. The genes are TRBV20-1 and TRBJ2-1; TRBD2 matches at 12 bases. V gave up 5 bases and J gave up 5 bases; unmatched junction bases: 10. This CDR3 has 16 residues. Germline V gene sequence: CDR1 DFQATT, CDR2 SNEGSKA (reference sequence). DNA for the CDR3: TGCAGTGCTGGGATTTCTAGCGGGGGGGCCCACAATGAGCAGTTCTTC. It is translated as CSAGISSGGAHNEQFF.

This clonotype was counted ten times or more. The chain recombines TRBV7-9 with TRBJ1-2; a weak D match, TRBD1 (5 bases). V was clipped by 5 bases and J by 2 bases, with 15 bases between them. Germline V gene data show CDR1 as SEHNR and CDR2 as FQNEAQ (reference sequence). This CDR3 is built from 15 residues. The CDR3 DNA follows: TGTGCCAGCAGCCTCAGACCGGGACGGAACTATGGCTACACCTTC. This translates into CASSLRPGRNYGYTF.

This clonotype came up many times. The rearrangement joins TRBV2 to TRBJ1-1; D may be TRBD1 (5 bases). Trimming cost V 8 bases and J 6 bases, with 16 bases left between them. The length of the CDR3 is 13 residues. Germline CDR1 reads SNHLY; CDR2 reads FYNNEI. The CDR3 reads CASPAGTRAEAFF. DNA of the CDR3: TGTGCCAGCCCCGCAGGGACGAGGGCTGAAGCTTTCTTT.

This clonotype was recorded a few times. The rearrangement links TRBV6-1 to TRBJ2-6; D possibly corresponds to TRBD1 (6 bases). The CDR3 is 15 residues long. V lost 4 bases, J lost 4 bases, and 11 bases lay in between. Germline lookup yields CDR1 MNHNS and CDR2 SASEGT. The CDR3 nucleotides read TGTGCCAGCAGTGTAACAGGGAGCGGGGCCAACGTCCTGACTTTC. Amino acids: CASSVTGSGANVLTF.

This clonotype has a count of ten or more. The rearrangement joins TRBV10-3 to TRBJ2-5, with 11 bases fitting TRBD2. The CDR3 covers 18 residues. The junction had 10 bases not matched to a gene; V was cut back by 4 bases and J by 0 bases. Germline-derived CDR1 and CDR2 are ENHRY and SYGVKD. Written as DNA, the CDR3 is TGTGCCATCAGTGGGGGGTTGACTAGCGGGGCGTACCAAGAGACCCAGTACTTC. Translated, it gives CAISGGLTSGAYQETQYF.

The chain couples TRBV19 to TRBJ1-3, with D unresolved. Per germline, CDR1 LNHDA and CDR2 SQIVND (reference sequence). This CDR3 is 17 amino acids long. Trimming removed 4 bases from V and 0 bases from J, with 16 bases in between. Here the CDR3 reads CASSKVLDGSSGNTIYF. In DNA form, the CDR3 reads TGTGCCAGTAGTAAAGTTTTGGACGGAAGCTCTGGAAACACCATATATTTT. The entire variable domain, with the rest obtained from reference TRBV19 and TRBJ1-3, is as follows: DGGITQSPKYLFRKEGQNVTLSCEQNLNHDAMYWYRQDPGQGLRLIYYSQIVNDFQKGDIAEGYSVSREKKESFPLTVTSAQKNPTAFYLCASSKVLDGSSGNTIYFGEGSWLTVV.

The V gene is TRBV7-2, the J gene TRBJ2-1, with 8 bases aligning to TRBD2. Germline V gene lookup returns CDR1 SGHTA and CDR2 FQGNSA. The CDR3 spans 12 residues. V lost 5 bases and J lost 13; bases outside the gene matches: 7. DNA of the CDR3: TGTGCCAGCAGCCATATCGGGGGGGCCCAGTTCTTC. Protein sequence: CASSHIGGAQFF.

In DNA, the CDR3 is TGTGCCAGCAGTTTAAGGACACCGAACCAAGAGACCCAGTACTTC. This sequence encodes CASSLRTPNQETQYF. The chain links TRBV27 to TRBJ2-5, with TRBD1 as a possible D gene (5 bases). This CDR3 contains 15 residues. Germline V gene lookup returns CDR1 MNHEY and CDR2 SMNVEV (reference sequence). V was trimmed by 2 bases and J by 0 bases, leaving 10 bases between them.